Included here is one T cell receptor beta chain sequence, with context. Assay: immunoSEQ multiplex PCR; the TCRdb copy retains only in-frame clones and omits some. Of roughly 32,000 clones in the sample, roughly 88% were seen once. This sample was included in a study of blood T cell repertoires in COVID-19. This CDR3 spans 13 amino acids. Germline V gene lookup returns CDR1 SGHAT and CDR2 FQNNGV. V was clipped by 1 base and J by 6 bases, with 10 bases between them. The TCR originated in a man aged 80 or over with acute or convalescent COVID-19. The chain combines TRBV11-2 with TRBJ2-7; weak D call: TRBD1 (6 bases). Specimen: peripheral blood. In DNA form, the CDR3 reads TGTGCCAGCAGCTTAGTGGCAGGGGCCGAGCAGTACTTC. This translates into CASSLVAGAEQYF.